This TCR beta chain derives from a study of T cell clonotyping in hematopoietic cell transplantation. Regarding the study as a whole: Recipient TCR diversity dropped after transplant; expanded clonotypes rose from day 30 to 180. Graft donor and pretransplant recipient Inverse Simpson Index values predicted broader posttransplant TCR diversity.

The germline V gene encodes CDR1 MNHNS and CDR2 SASEGT. The CDR3 loop spans 16 amino acids. Trimming removed 1 base at V and 8 bases at J, with 18 bases between. Sequencing was performed with immunoSEQ multiplex PCR; in TCRdb, only in-frame clones are kept and a portion is missing. The table lists about 41,000 clones, roughly 96% of them singletons. In the case of this clone: Its antigen is undetermined.

The chain couples TRBV6-1 to TRBJ2-1; tentatively, D is TRBD2 (7 bases). The receptor was isolated from a man aged 25-45 years in good health. Some clones in this sample may be carry-over from other donors' samples. Material for sequencing was peripheral blood mononuclear cells. CDR3 bases: TGTGCCAGCAGTGAAGAGGTGAGGGGGGGATTGGATGAGCAGTTCTTC. It is translated as CASSEEVRGGLDEQFF.